The present T cell receptor beta chain was sequenced within a study of blood T cell repertoires in COVID-19. Study in general: The study drew acute and convalescent COVID-19 samples from the United States, Italy and Spain. T cells, B-cell-depleted T cells, or PBMCs provided the cDNA or gDNA that served as material.

Study processing details: Estimation of nucleated cell counts relied on the amplification of reference gene primers. Clones were sequenced by immunoSEQ multiplex PCR, and TCRdb holds only the in-frame ones, with some missing. The V and J calls and clone size were taken over from that table, and D and trimming were inferred from the DNA. The repertoire holds roughly 100,000 clones, with 70% to 90% as singletons. The germline CDR1 and CDR2 sequences are SGHAT and FQDESV (reference sequence). V lost 2 bases to trimming and J lost 3 bases, with 11 bases between them. The CDR3 is 14 amino acids. The chain links TRBV11-1 to TRBJ2-7; tentative D call: TRBD2 (5 bases). The clonotype was recovered from a middle-aged man with active or convalescent COVID-19. The specimen was peripheral blood. The CDR3, as DNA: TGTGCCAGCAGCTTATCGGAGGAAGTCTACGAGCAGTACGTC. Protein product: CASSLSEEVYEQYV.